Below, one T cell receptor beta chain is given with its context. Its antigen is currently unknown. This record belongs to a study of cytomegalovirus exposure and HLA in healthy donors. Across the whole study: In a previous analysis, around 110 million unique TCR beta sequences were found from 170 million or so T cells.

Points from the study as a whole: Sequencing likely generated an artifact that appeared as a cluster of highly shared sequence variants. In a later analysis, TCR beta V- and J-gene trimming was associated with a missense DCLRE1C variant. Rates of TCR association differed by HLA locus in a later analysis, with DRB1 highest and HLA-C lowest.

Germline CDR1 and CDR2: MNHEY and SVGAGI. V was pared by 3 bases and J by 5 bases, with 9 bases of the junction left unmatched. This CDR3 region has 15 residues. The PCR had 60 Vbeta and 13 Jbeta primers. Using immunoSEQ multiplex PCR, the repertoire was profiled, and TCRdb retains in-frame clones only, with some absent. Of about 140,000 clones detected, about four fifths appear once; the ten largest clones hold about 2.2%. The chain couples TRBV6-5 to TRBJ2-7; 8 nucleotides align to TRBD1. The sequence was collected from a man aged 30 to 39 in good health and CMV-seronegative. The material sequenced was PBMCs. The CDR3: CASSYITGGGNEQYF. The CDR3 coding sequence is TGTGCCAGCAGTTATATTACAGGGGGAGGAAACGAGCAGTACTTC.